The rows below give T cell receptor beta chains drawn from one sample of a study of technical replicates of blood from four donors. TCRdb keeps only in-frame clones here, not all; method: immunoSEQ multiplex PCR. The data contain tens of thousands of clones, 90% to 95% of them singletons. The sequencing input was T cells isolated from PBMCs. The receptors come from a human donor in good health. Both conserved end residues are part of each CDR3. The order of the fields is V gene, D gene, CDR3 protein. The D gene is left open where the match is weak.

v_gene: TRBV29-1; d_gene: NA; CDR3aa: CSVEEANTGELFF
v_gene: TRBV19; d_gene: TRBD2; CDR3aa: CASRTSGGTGELFF
v_gene: TRBV7-2; d_gene: NA; CDR3aa: CASSLRAGGDYEQYF
v_gene: TRBV7-2; d_gene: NA; CDR3aa: CASSPFAGELFF
v_gene: TRBV5-4; d_gene: TRBD1; CDR3aa: CASSRDREVYNEQFF
v_gene: TRBV7-3; d_gene: NA; CDR3aa: CASSRTGNNEQFF
v_gene: TRBV11-2; d_gene: NA; CDR3aa: CASSLVTGVASGNTIYF
v_gene: TRBV28; d_gene: NA; CDR3aa: CASRPGPQDLQFF
v_gene: TRBV6-1; d_gene: TRBD1; CDR3aa: CASDRGIYEQYF
v_gene: TRBV25-1; d_gene: NA; CDR3aa: CASSEGSYEQYF
v_gene: TRBV27; d_gene: NA; CDR3aa: CASSLYGDQPQHF
v_gene: TRBV4-1; d_gene: NA; CDR3aa: CASSQVGNTIYF
v_gene: TRBV13; d_gene: NA; CDR3aa: CASSPRGAGPLHF
v_gene: TRBV9; d_gene: TRBD2; CDR3aa: CASSVDAGAYNEQFF
v_gene: TRBV5-6; d_gene: TRBD1; CDR3aa: CASSWKTGVGEKLFF